What follows are 31 T cell receptor beta chains derived from one specimen sequenced in a study of T cells after yellow fever vaccination. Via MiXCR, TCRdb re-called the 5' RACE reads, giving one row per CDR3 protein. Found here are some 560,000 distinct CDR3 sequences, about a fifth of them singletons; the top ten hold roughly an eighth. The sequenced sample was PBMCs, obtained 15 days after the yellow fever booster vaccination. All receptors derive from a man aged 30-40 years who received the YFV17D yellow fever vaccine.

This clonotype was seen more than once but under ten times. The chain links TRBV9 to TRBJ2-3; D may be TRBD1 or TRBD2 (5 bases each). This CDR3 has 14 amino acids. The germline CDR1 and CDR2 sequences are SGDLS and YYNGEE. V lost 3 bases to trimming and J lost 4 bases, with 12 bases between them. CDR3 sequence (DNA): TGTGCCAGCAGCGAACAAGGGACGCCAGATACGCAGTATTTT. Its translation: CASSEQGTPDTQYF. The complete variable domain, with remaining parts taken from reference TRBV9 and TRBJ2-3, reads DSGVTQTPKHLITATGQRVTLRCSPRSGDLSVYWYQQSLDQGLQFLIQYYNGEERAKGNILERFSAQQFPDLHSELNLSSLELGDSALYFCASSEQGTPDTQYFGPGTRLTVL.

The rearrangement links TRBV29-1 to TRBJ2-7; TRBD2 might be the D (6 bases). The V end lost 7 bases, the J end lost 0 bases, and 13 bases lay between the germline ends. Germline CDR1 SQVTM, CDR2 ANQGSEA. The CDR3 has 13 residues. The CDR3 coding sequence is TGCAGCGCCGGGACTGAGAGCTCCTACGAGCAGTACTTC. Amino acid sequence: CSAGTESSYEQYF.

J is TRBJ2-1 and V is TRBV9; perhaps TRBD2 as D (6 bases). V shed 5 bases and J shed 10 bases, with 25 bases lying between them. CDR3 length: 16 amino acids. CDR1 and CDR2 from the germline V gene are SGDLS and YYNGEE. The CDR3: CASSFLRRDLRMEQFF. CDR3 nucleotide sequence: TGTGCCAGCAGTTTCTTAAGGCGGGACCTTCGGATGGAGCAGTTCTTC.

This clonotype came up once. The rearrangement uses TRBV3-1 and TRBJ1-1; D is perhaps TRBD1 (5 bases). The V and J ends lost 4 bases and 10 bases respectively, with 19 bases between them. Germline CDR1 is LGHDT and CDR2 is YNNKEL (reference sequence). This CDR3 comprises 14 residues. In nucleotides, the CDR3 is TGTGCCAGCAGCCTGGGGGGGTACCTTAACGGAGCTTTCTTT. This encodes CASSLGGYLNGAFF.

This clonotype was counted between two and nine times. The chain couples TRBV6-6 to TRBJ2-7, with 7 nucleotides matching TRBD1. CDR3 length equals 13 residues. Germline V gene lookup returns CDR1 MNHNY and CDR2 SVGAGI (reference sequence). Trimming took 9 bases from V and 5 from J; bases not matched to a gene: 10. CDR3 bases: TGTGCCAGTAGGAGACAGGGAGCCGACGAGCAGTACTTC. Its translation is CASRRQGADEQYF.

This clonotype was seen once. This chain connects TRBV2 to TRBJ2-5, with 12 bases identical to TRBD1. The CDR3 consists of 16 residues. V dropped 2 bases and J dropped 5; count of bases not matched to a gene: 6. Germline lookup yields CDR1 SNHLY and CDR2 FYNNEI. CDR3 nucleotides: TGTGCCAGCAGTGAATCCGGGACAGGGGGCATCGAGACCCAGTACTTC. This sequence encodes CASSESGTGGIETQYF.

In this sample, this clonotype turned up a few times. The rearrangement links TRBV19 to TRBJ2-7; 12 bases fit TRBD1. With V trimmed by 5 bases and J by 5 bases, 4 bases remained unmatched. Germline V lookup: CDR1 LNHDA, CDR2 SQIVND (reference sequence). The CDR3 consists of 14 residues. The CDR3 is CASSDRDRGHEQYF. The CDR3 DNA follows: TGTGCCAGTAGTGACCGGGACAGGGGGCACGAGCAGTACTTC.

The V call is TRBV24-1, the J call TRBJ2-7, with D uncertain. Germline lookup yields CDR1 KGHDR and CDR2 SFDVKD. The CDR3 spans 14 residues. V lost 4 bases to trimming and J lost 4 bases, with 13 bases between them. Written as DNA, the CDR3 is TGTGCCACCAGTGAGGCCCCGAAGAAATACGAGCAGTACTTC. It is translated as CATSEAPKKYEQYF.

The count of this clonotype is one. The gene calls are TRBV11-2 and TRBJ1-1, with D perhaps matching TRBD1 (6 bases). The V end was cut by 5 bases, the J end by 0 bases, with 16 bases between. The CDR3 is 16 residues long. Germline V gene sequence: CDR1 SGHAT, CDR2 FQNNGV. The chain's CDR3 is CASSPGGPPMNTEAFF. The DNA for the CDR3 is TGTGCCAGCAGCCCCGGGGGCCCCCCCATGAACACTGAAGCTTTCTTT. The whole variable domain, filled in from reference TRBV11-2 and TRBJ1-1, reads EAGVAQSPRYKIIEKRQSVAFWCNPISGHATLYWYQQILGQGPKLLIQFQNNGVVDDSQLPKDRFSAERLKGVDSTLKIQPAKLEDSAVYLCASSPGGPPMNTEAFFGQGTRLTVV.

This clonotype came up a few times. This chain joins TRBV20-1 and TRBJ2-3, with TRBD2 identical over 10 bases. With V trimmed by 3 bases and J by 8 bases, 23 bases remained unmatched. The CDR3 runs 19 residues. Germline-derived CDR1 and CDR2 are DFQATT and SNEGSKA (reference sequence). In DNA form, the CDR3 reads TGCAGTGCTAGGCGGGGGACGCCCGCATCAGCGGGAGGGCGCGGTACGCAGTATTTT. It specifies CSARRGTPASAGGRGTQYF.

The chain is built from TRBV20-1 and TRBJ2-1; 10 bases are shared with TRBD2. The CDR3 has 15 residues. Germline V gives CDR1 DFQATT, CDR2 SNEGSKA (reference sequence). J was trimmed by 3 bases and V by 4 bases; bases with no gene match: 6. Written as DNA, the CDR3 is TGCAGTGCTATTAGACTAGCGGGTAACTACAATGAGCAGTTCTTC. Protein: CSAIRLAGNYNEQFF.

This clonotype was recorded many times. The chain employs TRBV5-1 and TRBJ2-5, with TRBD1 matching 8 bases. The V gene's germline CDR1 is SGHRS and CDR2 YFSETQ. Trimming cost V 4 bases and J 4 bases; bases outside gene matches: 6. CDR3 length equals 14 residues. CDR3 bases: TGCGCCAGCAGCACCGGACAGGGACCAGAGACCCAGTACTTC. As protein: CASSTGQGPETQYF.

This clonotype has ten or more counts. The V and J genes are TRBV12-3 or TRBV12-4 and TRBJ2-2; 7 bases match TRBD1. V gave up 11 bases and J gave up 6 bases; unmatched junction bases: 6. CDR3 length: 12 residues. The CDR3 nucleotides read TGTGCCTCCCGACAGGGAGCCGGGGAGCTGTTTTTT. This sequence encodes CASRQGAGELFF.

There are a few counts of this clonotype. The CDR3 DNA reads as TGTGCCAGCAGTCCCGGCGTGAGGCTAGCGGGTTCGATCACAGATACGCAGTATTTT. Amino acid sequence: CASSPGVRLAGSITDTQYF. The genes are TRBV12-3 or TRBV12-4 and TRBJ2-3; 8 bases match TRBD2. This CDR3 is built from 19 residues. V lost 5 bases, J lost 2 bases, and 18 bases stayed unmatched.

This clonotype was seen a few times. The V gene is TRBV4-2, the J gene TRBJ2-5; D is possibly TRBD2 (6 bases). The CDR3 extends over 16 amino acids. Germline V gene data show CDR1 as LGHNA and CDR2 as YNFKEQ. V was clipped by 4 bases and J by 4 bases, with 19 bases between them. CDR3 DNA sequence: TGTGCCAGCAGCCCTGGGTGGGGAGGACTGAGAGAGACCCAGTACTTC. It specifies CASSPGWGGLRETQYF.

In this sample, this clonotype turned up a few times. The chain links TRBV6-5 to TRBJ2-7; 7 bases fit TRBD2. V was clipped by 0 bases and J by 1 base; unmatched bases: 6. CDR1 is MNHEY, CDR2 SVGAGI, per germline. This CDR3 is built from 16 residues. DNA of the CDR3: TGTGCCAGCAGTTACTCACTAGCGAGATTTTCCTACGAGCAGTACTTC. It is translated as CASSYSLARFSYEQYF.

The chain has TRBV7-9 and TRBJ2-3; D unresolved. V lost 5 bases and J lost 6, with 12 bases in between. This CDR3 region has 13 residues. In germline, CDR1 is SEHNR, CDR2 FQNEAQ (reference sequence). CDR3 protein: CASSQYSSDTQYF. In nucleotides, the CDR3 is TGTGCCAGCAGCCAGTATAGCAGCGATACGCAGTATTTT.

The chain couples TRBV6-5 to TRBJ2-1; 9 nucleotides align to TRBD2. Germline V gives CDR1 MNHEY, CDR2 SVGAGI. This CDR3 is built from 18 residues. The trim removed 2 bases at V and 4 bases at J, leaving 12 bases unmatched. As DNA, the CDR3 is TGTGCCAGCAGTTACGTCCTAGCGGGGCGGGGAGCATACAATGAGCAGTTCTTC. Its protein product is CASSYVLAGRGAYNEQFF.

The V and J genes are TRBV15 and TRBJ2-1, with D unclear. The CDR3 is 11 amino acids. The germline CDR1 and CDR2 sequences are LNHNV and YYDKDF (reference sequence). The germline V and J ends were trimmed by 6 bases and 6 bases, with 6 bases remaining between them. Here the CDR3 reads CATRGRNEQFF. CDR3 DNA: TGTGCCACCAGGGGCCGCAATGAGCAGTTCTTC.

The chain uses TRBV4-3 and TRBJ2-4, with no clear D. Trimming stripped 3 bases from V and 0 bases from J, with 12 bases between. The CDR3 length is 16 residues. CDR1 and CDR2 from the germline V gene are LGHNA and YSLEER. The CDR3 DNA reads TGCGCCAGCAGCCACCGACGGGTTCTAGCCAAAAACATTCAGTACTTC. Translated, it gives CASSHRRVLAKNIQYF.

This clonotype was found a few times. The chain employs TRBV7-9 and TRBJ2-2; D perhaps matches TRBD1 (5 bases). This CDR3 has 13 residues. V lost 5 bases and J 10 bases, leaving 14 bases between the germline ends. Germline CDR1 reads SEHNR; CDR2 reads FQNEAQ (reference sequence). The CDR3 here is CASSQDSYVELFF. The CDR3 nucleotides are TGTGCCAGCAGCCAAGACAGTTACGTGGAGCTGTTTTTT.

This clonotype was seen only a few times. This rearrangement joins TRBV6-6 to TRBJ1-1; 7 bases line up with TRBD1. V shed 5 bases, J shed 5 bases, and the junction held 5 bases outside the gene matches. Germline CDR1 MNHNY, CDR2 SVGAGI (reference sequence). CDR3 length: 13 amino acids. This chain's CDR3 is CASSRGQTTEAFF. The DNA for the CDR3 is TGTGCCAGCAGTAGGGGACAGACGACTGAAGCTTTCTTT.

This clonotype has just a few counts. The chain links TRBV15 to TRBJ2-3; possible D gene TRBD2, 6 bases. This CDR3 spans 17 amino acids. V was clipped by 0 bases and J by 1 base, with 14 bases between them. CDR1 and CDR2 (germline): LNHNV, YYDKDF (reference sequence). DNA of the CDR3: TGTGCCACCAGCAGAGATCTGAAAGCGGGCGGCACAGATACGCAGTATTTT. This codes for CATSRDLKAGGTDTQYF.

The genes are TRBV11-3 and TRBJ2-2; TRBD1 aligns across 7 bases. The CDR3 is made up of 14 amino acids. The V and J ends lost 4 bases and 5 bases, in that order; junction bases with no gene match: 4. Germline assignment: CDR1 SGHNT and CDR2 YENEEA. CDR3 sequence (DNA): TGTGCCAGCAGCTCTCACAGGGGAACCGGGGAGCTGTTTTTT. Translated: CASSSHRGTGELFF.

This clonotype was seen repeatedly, ten times or more. One end of the junction is discordant with germline, which a read error may explain. The gene calls are TRBV12-3 or TRBV12-4 and TRBJ2-2; TRBD1 matches at 7 bases. The CDR3 runs to 15 residues. The CDR3 reads CASSLGGPGTGELFF. The CDR3 nucleotides read TGTGCCAGCAGCTTAGGGGGCCCAGGGACCGGGGAGCTGTTTTTT.

The gene calls are TRBV18 and TRBJ2-2, with D perhaps TRBD2 (5 bases). In germline, CDR1 is KGHSH, CDR2 LQKENI. V lost 3 bases and J 2 bases, leaving 19 bases between the germline ends. The CDR3 runs to 18 residues. This chain's CDR3 is CASSPPGGREKNTGELFF. The DNA for the CDR3 is TGTGCCAGCTCACCCCCAGGTGGTAGGGAGAAAAACACCGGGGAGCTGTTTTTT. Filled out from reference TRBV18 and TRBJ2-2, the complete variable domain reads NAGVMQNPRHLVRRRGQEARLRCSPMKGHSHVYWYRQLPEEGLKFMVYLQKENIIDESGMPKERFSAEFPKEGPSILRIQQVVRGDSAAYFCASSPPGGREKNTGELFFGEGSRLTVL.

The chain recombines TRBV7-8 with TRBJ2-1, with 11 positions matching TRBD2. Germline V gives CDR1 SGHVS, CDR2 FQNEAQ. Trimming removed 5 bases from V and 8 bases from J; junction bases left unmatched: 5. The CDR3 consists of 14 residues. The CDR3 region has the DNA TGTGCCAGCAGCATTACTAGCGGGAGACATGAGCAGTTCTTC. This encodes CASSITSGRHEQFF.

This clonotype was seen at least ten times. The genes are TRBV2 and TRBJ1-1; a weak D match, TRBD1 (5 bases). This CDR3 comprises 15 residues. Per the germline V gene, CDR1 is SNHLY and CDR2 is FYNNEI. V was clipped by 6 bases and J by 6 bases, with 20 bases between them. CDR3 sequence (DNA): TGTGCCAGCAGCCCCGGGACGCTCGGGGGTCCTGAAGCTTTCTTT. It encodes CASSPGTLGGPEAFF.

The gene calls are TRBV7-2 and TRBJ1-1, with D unclear. Germline CDR1 SGHTA, CDR2 FQGNSA. The CDR3 loop spans 13 amino acids. V was shortened by 5 bases and J by 0 bases, with 7 bases between the two germline ends. The CDR3 coding sequence is TGTGCCAGCAGCACCTCACTGAACACTGAAGCTTTCTTT. Translation: CASSTSLNTEAFF.

This clonotype was counted a single time. This chain links TRBV7-3 with TRBJ2-7; 9 bases match TRBD2. Looked up from germline, CDR1 is SGHTA and CDR2 is FQGTGA. The CDR3 contains 15 residues. V trimming: 6 bases; J trimming: 5 bases; junction bases outside the gene matches: 11. The DNA for the CDR3 is TGTGCCAGCAGTCCTTCCGGGACTAGCATCAACGAGCAGTACTTC. As protein: CASSPSGTSINEQYF.

This sequence joins TRBV5-1 and TRBJ2-7, with D uncertain. V lost 0 bases and J lost 6, with 10 bases in between. This CDR3 has 13 amino acids. Germline V gene data show CDR1 as SGHRS and CDR2 as YFSETQ. The CDR3 protein is CASSLALGPEQYF. CDR3 in DNA: TGCGCCAGCAGCTTGGCCCTAGGGCCCGAGCAGTACTTC.